This paragraph covers one TCR beta chain sequence. The antigen is unknown. TCRdb keeps only in-frame clones here, not all; method: immunoSEQ multiplex PCR. The sample records 70,000 to 80,000 clones, 94% being singletons. This sample was included in a study of cytomegalovirus exposure and HLA in healthy donors. Study-wide points: 150 or so TCR beta chains were listed as cytomegalovirus-associated. In vitro, three CMV-associated chains proved specific for CMV antigens.

This CDR3 has 13 residues. The ends were cut back, 4 bases at V and 0 bases at J, with 6 bases in the middle. CDR1 and CDR2 (germline): SGHRS, YFSETQ. The sequenced sample consisted of PBMCs. The receptor's source is a woman aged 18-35 years in good health and CMV-seronegative. V is TRBV5-1 and J is TRBJ2-3; D uncertain. The DNA of the CDR3 is TGCGCCAGCAGCCCTCCTAGCACAGATACGCAGTATTTT. This encodes CASSPPSTDTQYF.